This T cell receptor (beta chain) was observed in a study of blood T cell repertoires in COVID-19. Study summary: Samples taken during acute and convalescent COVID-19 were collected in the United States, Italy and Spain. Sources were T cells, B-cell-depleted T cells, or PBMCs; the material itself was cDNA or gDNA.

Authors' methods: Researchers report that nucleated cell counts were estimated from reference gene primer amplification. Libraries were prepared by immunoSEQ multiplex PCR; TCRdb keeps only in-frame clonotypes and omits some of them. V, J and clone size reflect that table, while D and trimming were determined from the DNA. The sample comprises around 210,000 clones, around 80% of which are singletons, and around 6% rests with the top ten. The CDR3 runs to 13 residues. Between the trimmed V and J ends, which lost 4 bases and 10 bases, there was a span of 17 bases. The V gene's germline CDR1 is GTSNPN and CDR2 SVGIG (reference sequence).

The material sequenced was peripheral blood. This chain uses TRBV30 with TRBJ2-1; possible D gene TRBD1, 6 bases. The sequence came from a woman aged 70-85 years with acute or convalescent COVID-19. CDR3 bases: TGTGCCTGGAAGCGGCCTCAGGGGTCCGAGCAGTTCTTC. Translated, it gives CAWKRPQGSEQFF.